A single T cell receptor beta chain is shown here with its context. The antigen is undetermined. This specimen comes from a study of T cells in narcolepsy. Study results and caveats: HCRT-specific and TRIB2-specific autoreactive clonotypes appeared among same-patient CSF and blood CD4+ clonotypes.

The repertoire was sequenced with immunoSEQ multiplex PCR; TCRdb's copy has only in-frame clones and lacks some. The table records roughly 32,000 clones, about four fifths of them present only once. Deletions cut 5 bases from V and 5 bases from J, with 13 bases between. CDR1 and CDR2 (germline): LNHNV, YYDKDF (reference sequence). This CDR3 has 13 amino acids. The TCR was taken from a human donor with narcolepsy. The chain has TRBV15 and TRBJ2-7; D unclear. Sample: CD45RA- memory CD4+ T cells from PBMCs. The CDR3 region is CATSWQPGDEQYF. The CDR3 DNA reads TGTGCCACCAGCTGGCAGCCTGGGGACGAGCAGTACTTC.